The present T cell receptor (beta chain) was sequenced within a study of memory CD4+ T cells and cytomegalovirus serostatus. Looked up from germline, CDR1 is SGHDT and CDR2 is YYEEEE. Trimming stripped 4 bases from V and 10 bases from J, with 15 bases between. The CDR3 runs 13 residues. The sort gate was single viable CD3+CD4+CD8-CD45RO+ cells for memory CD4+ T cells. Authors' processing steps: After removing out-of-frame reads, approximately 2 million distinct TCRbeta sequences remained. Repertoires were generated with immunoSEQ multiplex PCR, while TCRdb's copy carries only in-frame clones and drops some. D and trimming come from the DNA, and the V and J calls and clone size come from that table. Of about 50,000 clones listed, about 79% are singletons.

The TCR comes from an adult in good health and CMV-seronegative. This sequence joins TRBV5-6 and TRBJ2-1; D is possibly TRBD2 (5 bases). The sequenced material came from memory CD4+ T cells from blood. As DNA, the CDR3 is TGTGCCAGCAGCCCAATGGAGGTGGGCGAGCAGTTCTTC. Its protein is CASSPMEVGEQFF.